This TCR beta chain was profiled in a study of cytomegalovirus exposure and HLA in healthy donors. This clone was seen a single time. Here the CDR3 omits its conserved ending phenylalanine or tryptophan, so a read error is the likely source. Vbeta (60) and Jbeta (13) primers were used in the PCR. Method: immunoSEQ multiplex PCR; TCRdb's copy keeps in-frame clones and lacks some. The sample consists of approximately 140,000 clones, around 80% of them appearing once. CDR1 and CDR2 from the germline V gene are SGDLS and YYNGEE. The CDR3 spans 14 residues. V was cut by 6 bases and J by 3 bases, with 15 bases left in between.

The TCR sequence derives from a middle-aged woman in good health and CMV-seronegative. The specimen was PBMCs. The chain has TRBV9 and TRBJ1-2, with D possibly TRBD1 on 6 matching bases. The CDR3 spells CASNRDNGYYGYTL. CDR3 nucleotide sequence: TGTGCCAGCAATCGGGACAATGGATACTATGGCTACACCCTC.